This T cell receptor beta chain came from a study of patients and donors after allogeneic stem cell transplantation. MiXCR, applied by TCRdb to the RT-PCR reads, yields one record per CDR3 protein. Here the sample spans some 200,000 distinct CDR3 sequences, less than 45% being singletons. The sequenced sample was blood, either unsorted or a sorted T cell fraction (not recorded which). This TCR was sampled from a human donor who was either an allogeneic HSCT recipient or a stem cell or donor lymphocyte infusion donor (not recorded which). It is not recorded whose cells these are; they may come from a transplant donor.

The CDR3 loop is CASSLTPQPQHF. The CDR3, as DNA: TGTGCCAGCAGTTTAACCCCCCAGCCCCAGCATTTT. The chain is built from TRBV12-3 or TRBV12-4 and TRBJ1-5; no definite D call. Trimming cost V 2 bases and J 7 bases, with 6 bases left between them. The CDR3 length is 12 residues.